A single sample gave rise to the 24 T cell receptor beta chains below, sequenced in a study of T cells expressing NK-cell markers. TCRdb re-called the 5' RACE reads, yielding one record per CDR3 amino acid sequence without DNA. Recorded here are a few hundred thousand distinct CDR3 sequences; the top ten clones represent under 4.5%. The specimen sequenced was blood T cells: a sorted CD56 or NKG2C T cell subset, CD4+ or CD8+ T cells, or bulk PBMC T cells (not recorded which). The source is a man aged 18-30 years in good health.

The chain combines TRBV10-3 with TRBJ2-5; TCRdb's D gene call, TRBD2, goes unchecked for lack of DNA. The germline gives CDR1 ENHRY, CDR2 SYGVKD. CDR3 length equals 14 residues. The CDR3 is CAISDAGGGETQYF.

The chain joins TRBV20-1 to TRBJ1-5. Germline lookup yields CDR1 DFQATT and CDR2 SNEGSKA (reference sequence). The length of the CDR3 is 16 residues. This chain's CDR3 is CSARDRFGVSNQPQHF.

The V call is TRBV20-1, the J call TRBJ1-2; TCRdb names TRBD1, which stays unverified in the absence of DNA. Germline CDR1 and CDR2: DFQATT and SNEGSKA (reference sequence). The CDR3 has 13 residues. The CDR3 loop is CSASPDRNYGYTF.

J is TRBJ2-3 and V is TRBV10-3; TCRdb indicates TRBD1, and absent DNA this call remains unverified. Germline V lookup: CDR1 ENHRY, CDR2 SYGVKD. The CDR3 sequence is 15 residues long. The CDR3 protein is CAISAAGTNTDTQYF.

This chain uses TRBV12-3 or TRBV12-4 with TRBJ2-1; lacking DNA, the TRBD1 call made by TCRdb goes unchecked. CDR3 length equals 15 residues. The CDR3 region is CASSYRRQGYNEQFF.

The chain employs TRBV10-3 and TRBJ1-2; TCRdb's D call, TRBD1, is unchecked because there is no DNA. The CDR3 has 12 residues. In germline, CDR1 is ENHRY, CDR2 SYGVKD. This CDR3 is CAISAGTGGYTF.

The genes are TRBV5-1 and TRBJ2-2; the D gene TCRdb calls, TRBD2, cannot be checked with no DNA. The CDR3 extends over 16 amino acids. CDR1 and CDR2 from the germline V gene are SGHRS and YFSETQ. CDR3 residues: CASSLVGPSITGELFF. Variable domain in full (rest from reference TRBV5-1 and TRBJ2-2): KAGVTQTPRYLIKTRGQQVTLSCSPISGHRSVSWYQQTPGQGLQFLFEYFSETQRNKGNFPGRFSGRQFSNSRSEMNVSTLELGDSALYLCASSLVGPSITGELFFGEGSRLTVL.

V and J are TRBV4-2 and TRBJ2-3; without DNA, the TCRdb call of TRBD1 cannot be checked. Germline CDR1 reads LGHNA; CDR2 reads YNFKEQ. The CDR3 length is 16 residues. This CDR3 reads CASSQAGTGRADTQYF.

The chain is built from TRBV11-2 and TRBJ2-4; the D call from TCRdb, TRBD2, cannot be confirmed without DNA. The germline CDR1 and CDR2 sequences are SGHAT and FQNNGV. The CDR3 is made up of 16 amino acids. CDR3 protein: CASSFRQGQTKNIQYF.

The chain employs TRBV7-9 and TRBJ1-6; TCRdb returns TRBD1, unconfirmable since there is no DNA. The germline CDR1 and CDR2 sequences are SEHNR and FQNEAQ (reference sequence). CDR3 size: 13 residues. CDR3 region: CASSPRQYSPLHF.

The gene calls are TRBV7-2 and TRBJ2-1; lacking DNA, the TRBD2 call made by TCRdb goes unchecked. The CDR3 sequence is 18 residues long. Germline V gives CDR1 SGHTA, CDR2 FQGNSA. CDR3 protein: CASSFPSAGTRPYNEQFF.

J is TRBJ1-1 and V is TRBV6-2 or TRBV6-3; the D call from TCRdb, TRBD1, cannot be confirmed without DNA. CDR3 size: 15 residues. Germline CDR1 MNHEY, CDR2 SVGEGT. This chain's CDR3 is CASSYAGGLNSGAFF.

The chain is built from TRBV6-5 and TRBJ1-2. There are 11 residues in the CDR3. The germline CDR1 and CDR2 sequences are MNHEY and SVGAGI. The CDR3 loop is CASSDLTGYTF.

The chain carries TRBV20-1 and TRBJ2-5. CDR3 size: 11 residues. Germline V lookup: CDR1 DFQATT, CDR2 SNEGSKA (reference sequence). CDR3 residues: CSASSAWAQYF.

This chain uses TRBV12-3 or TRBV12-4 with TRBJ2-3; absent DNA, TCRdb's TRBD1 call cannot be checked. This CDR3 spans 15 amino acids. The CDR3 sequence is CATRDRTGYADTQYF.

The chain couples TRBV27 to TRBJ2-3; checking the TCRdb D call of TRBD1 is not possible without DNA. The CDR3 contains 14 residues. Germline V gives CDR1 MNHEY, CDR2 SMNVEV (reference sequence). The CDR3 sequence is CASRVRGREDTQYF.

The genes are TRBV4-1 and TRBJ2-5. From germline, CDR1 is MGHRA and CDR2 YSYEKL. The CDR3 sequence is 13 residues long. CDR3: CASSQDDEETQYF.

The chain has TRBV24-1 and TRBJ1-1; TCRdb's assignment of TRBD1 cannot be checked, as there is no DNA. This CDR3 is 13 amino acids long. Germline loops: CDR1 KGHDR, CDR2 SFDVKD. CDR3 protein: CATSPGRGAEAFF.

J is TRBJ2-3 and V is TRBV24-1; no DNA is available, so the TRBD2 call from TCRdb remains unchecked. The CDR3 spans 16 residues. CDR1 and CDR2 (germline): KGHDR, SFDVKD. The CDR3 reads CATSLGGLASIDTQYF.

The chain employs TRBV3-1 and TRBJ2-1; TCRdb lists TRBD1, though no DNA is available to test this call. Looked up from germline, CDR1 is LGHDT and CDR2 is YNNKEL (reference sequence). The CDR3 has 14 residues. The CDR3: CASSPRQGSYEQFF.

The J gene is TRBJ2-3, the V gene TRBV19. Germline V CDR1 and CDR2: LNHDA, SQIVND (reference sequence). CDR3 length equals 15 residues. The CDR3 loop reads CASSIVPAGTDTQYF. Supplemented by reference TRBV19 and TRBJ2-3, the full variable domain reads DGGITQSPKYLFRKEGQNVTLSCEQNLNHDAMYWYRQDPGQGLRLIYYSQIVNDFQKGDIAEGYSVSREKKESFPLTVTSAQKNPTAFYLCASSIVPAGTDTQYFGPGTRLTVL.

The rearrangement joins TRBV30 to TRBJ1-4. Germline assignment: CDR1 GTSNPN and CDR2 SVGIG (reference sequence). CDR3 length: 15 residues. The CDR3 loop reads CAWSARRATNEKLFF.

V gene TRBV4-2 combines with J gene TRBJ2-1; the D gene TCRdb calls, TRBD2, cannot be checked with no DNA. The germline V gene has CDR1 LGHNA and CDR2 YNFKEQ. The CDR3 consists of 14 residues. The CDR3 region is CASSQDVTRREQFF.

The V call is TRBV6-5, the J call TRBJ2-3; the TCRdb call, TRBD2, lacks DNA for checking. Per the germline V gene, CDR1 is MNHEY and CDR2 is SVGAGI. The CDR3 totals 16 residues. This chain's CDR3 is CASSYPSGRKGDTQYF.